The clone carrying this TCR beta chain was counted between two and nine times. The antigen is unknown. V dropped 5 bases and J dropped 4 bases, with 20 bases sitting between them. Germline V gene lookup returns CDR1 SGHTA and CDR2 FQGNSA. This CDR3 has 16 amino acids. This specimen comes from a study of post-analysis software for immune sequencing data. Study results and caveats: In patients, TRBV5-6, TRBV5-1 and TRBV20-1 belonged to 4 or 5 TRBV segments found more frequently than in controls.

Unique molecular identifiers had been added to the TCR beta cDNA libraries. One entry per CDR3 protein results from TCRdb running MiXCR on the PCR reads. The sample has more than 350,000 distinct CDR3 sequences, 30% to 45% seen once; the top ten hold approximately 7.1%. This TCR derives from a girl aged 2-10 years with multiple sclerosis. Sequencing was done on a sample of blood. J is TRBJ2-5 and V is TRBV7-2; tentatively, D is TRBD1 (6 bases). The CDR3, as DNA: TGTGCCAGCAGCCAACAACAGGGCTTACCGGGAGAGACCCAGTACTTC. Translation gives CASSQQQGLPGETQYF. The full variable domain, with the rest looked up from reference TRBV7-2 and TRBJ2-5, is GAGVSQSPSNKVTEKGKDVELRCDPISGHTALYWYRQSLGQGLEFLIYFQGNSAPDKSGLPSDRFSAERTGGSVSTLTIQRTQQEDSAVYLCASSQQQGLPGETQYFGPGTRLLVL.